These 26 T cell receptor beta chains came from one sample sequenced in a study of liver allograft versus peripheral blood T cells. As for the study in general: Peripheral blood of the recipients supplied T cell receptor repertoires that were compared with those in transplanted livers.

Using its own MiXCR run on the reads, TCRdb lists one record per CDR3 protein. The sample yields some 8,000 distinct CDR3 sequences, less than 20% seen once. The receptors stem from a human patient who had a liver transplant. The graft donor may have given rise to some T cells.

This clonotype was picked up a small number of times. At one of its ends the junction is not consistent with the germline gene, which may arise from a read error. The chain combines TRBV11-2 with TRBJ1-4, with 7 positions matching TRBD1. Germline values: CDR1 SGHAT, CDR2 FQNNGV. This CDR3 spans 15 amino acids. The CDR3 region has the DNA TGTGCCAGCAGCGTCGCAGGGGGGAATAATGAAAGACTGTTTTTT. It codes for CASSVAGGNNERLFF. Filled out from reference TRBV11-2 and TRBJ1-4, the complete variable domain reads EAGVAQSPRYKIIEKRQSVAFWCNPISGHATLYWYQQILGQGPKLLIQFQNNGVVDDSQLPKDRFSAERLKGVDSTLKIQPAKLEDSAVYLCASSVAGGNNERLFFGSGTQLSVL.

The chain carries TRBV25-1 and TRBJ1-2; no reliable D call. Germline V gene lookup returns CDR1 MGHDK and CDR2 SYGVNS. Trimming left V 3 bases short and J 1 base short, with 6 bases between. This CDR3 is built from 13 residues. The CDR3 loop reads CASSDMINYGYTF. The CDR3 coding sequence is TGTGCCAGCAGTGACATGATTAACTATGGCTACACCTTC.

In this sample, this clonotype is medium-sized. The chain is built from TRBV6-1 and TRBJ2-1; weak D call: TRBD1 (6 bases). The CDR3 loop spans 15 amino acids. From germline, CDR1 is MNHNS and CDR2 SASEGT. Trimming removed 1 base at V and 2 bases at J, with 9 bases between. CDR3 region: CASSEGTGTYNEQFF. The CDR3 DNA reads as TGTGCCAGCAGTGAAGGAACAGGGACCTACAATGAGCAGTTCTTC.

In this sample, this clonotype is medium-sized. The V call is TRBV7-2, the J call TRBJ2-6, with D perhaps given as TRBD1 or TRBD2 (5 bases each). Trimming removed 5 bases from V and 2 bases from J, with 16 bases in between. The CDR3 loop spans 17 amino acids. CDR1 and CDR2 (germline): SGHTA, FQGNSA. In nucleotides, the CDR3 is TGTGCCAGCAGCCACGGGACGGGTGGAGCTGGGGCCAACGTCCTGACTTTC. This codes for CASSHGTGGAGANVLTF.

This clonotype counts as medium-sized. This sequence joins TRBV27 and TRBJ1-6, with 9 bases fitting TRBD1. CDR1 and CDR2 from the germline V gene are MNHEY and SMNVEV (reference sequence). J gave up 0 bases and V 4 bases, and 13 bases lay outside the gene matches. The CDR3 contains 20 residues. DNA for the CDR3: TGTGCCAGCAGTTATCGACTCCCGGGACAGGGAGGCTCCTATAATTCACCCCTCCACTTT. The encoded protein is CASSYRLPGQGGSYNSPLHF.

This clonotype has ten or more counts. The chain links TRBV18 to TRBJ1-3; D may be TRBD1 (5 bases). In germline, CDR1 is KGHSH, CDR2 LQKENI. The V gene lost 4 bases and the J gene lost 0 bases, with 13 bases spanning the gap. The CDR3 extends over 16 amino acids. Written as DNA, the CDR3 is TGTGCCAGCTCACTCCATCCAGGGCACTCTGGAAACACCATATATTTT. Its protein is CASSLHPGHSGNTIYF. Complete variable domain (other parts from reference TRBV18 and TRBJ1-3): NAGVMQNPRHLVRRRGQEARLRCSPMKGHSHVYWYRQLPEEGLKFMVYLQKENIIDESGMPKERFSAEFPKEGPSILRIQQVVRGDSAAYFCASSLHPGHSGNTIYFGEGSWLTVV.

V is TRBV6-2 or TRBV6-3 and J is TRBJ1-5; D possibly corresponds to TRBD1 (6 bases). Trimming cost V 6 bases and J 0 bases, with 21 bases left between them. The CDR3 sequence is 18 residues long. Germline-derived CDR1 and CDR2 are MNHEY and SVGEGT. The CDR3 DNA reads TGTGCCAGCAGCTTCGGACAGCGAAACCTTTATAGCAATCAGCCCCAGCATTTT. Protein: CASSFGQRNLYSNQPQHF.

This clonotype was seen at least ten times. This chain uses TRBV19 with TRBJ1-2; TRBD1 matches at 9 bases. With V trimmed by 5 bases and J by 4 bases, 2 bases remained unmatched. Germline loops: CDR1 LNHDA, CDR2 SQIVND (reference sequence). The CDR3 is 13 residues long. CDR3 protein: CASSDRGTYGYTF. The CDR3 DNA is TGTGCCAGTAGTGACAGGGGGACCTATGGCTACACCTTC.

The rearrangement uses TRBV27 and TRBJ1-6; 9 bases agree with TRBD1. From germline, CDR1 is MNHEY and CDR2 SMNVEV (reference sequence). The CDR3 length is 16 residues. Losses at the gene ends were 5 bases for V and 14 bases for J; bases not matched to a gene: 16. CDR3 loop: CASSTLSGTGRGTLHF. The CDR3, as DNA: TGTGCCAGCAGTACCCTTTCCGGGACAGGGAGGGGGACCCTCCACTTT.

This clonotype is termed medium-sized. The chain carries TRBV6-2 or TRBV6-3 and TRBJ1-2; no definite D call. Trimming took 5 bases from V and 1 from J, leaving 11 bases between them. CDR3 size: 14 residues. The germline V gene encodes CDR1 MNHEY and CDR2 SVGEGT. CDR3: CASSPPVHNYGYTF. In DNA, the CDR3 is TGTGCCAGCAGTCCCCCGGTTCATAACTATGGCTACACCTTC.

This clonotype is medium-sized in the sample. V gene TRBV18 combines with J gene TRBJ2-7; unclear D gene. Germline V gene sequence: CDR1 KGHSH, CDR2 LQKENI. The CDR3 sequence is 14 residues long. V shed 1 base and J shed 5 bases, with 12 bases lying between them. CDR3 in amino acids: CASSPQSALDEQYF. CDR3 sequence (DNA): TGTGCCAGCTCACCACAGTCTGCCTTAGACGAGCAGTACTTC.

This clonotype ranks as medium-sized. The chain recombines TRBV6-2 or TRBV6-3 with TRBJ2-1, with 9 bases lining up with TRBD2. V dropped 6 bases and J dropped 7; count of bases not matched to a gene: 10. The CDR3 has 15 amino acids. Germline lookup yields CDR1 MNHEY and CDR2 SVGEGT. CDR3 loop: CASSRRGGGENEQFF. The CDR3 bases are TGTGCCAGCAGCCGTCGGGGCGGGGGGGAAAATGAGCAGTTCTTC.

This clonotype came up many times. This rearrangement joins TRBV27 to TRBJ2-3, with D perhaps TRBD2 (5 bases). Per germline, CDR1 MNHEY and CDR2 SMNVEV (reference sequence). V was clipped by 7 bases and J by 5 bases, with 10 bases between them. The length of the CDR3 is 12 residues. CDR3: CASTRSGDTQYF. The CDR3 DNA follows: TGTGCCAGCACCCGAAGCGGAGATACGCAGTATTTT.

This clonotype was picked up many times. The rearrangement joins TRBV27 to TRBJ2-5, with TRBD2 matching 8 bases. The junction had 12 bases not matched to a gene; V was cut back by 2 bases and J by 4 bases. There are 17 residues in the CDR3. Germline CDR1 reads MNHEY; CDR2 reads SMNVEV (reference sequence). CDR3: CASSLSPSGLAGETQYF. CDR3 nucleotide sequence: TGTGCCAGCAGTTTAAGCCCCTCCGGACTAGCCGGAGAGACCCAGTACTTC.

This clonotype was detected only a few times. The V and J genes are TRBV6-6 and TRBJ2-7; maybe TRBD1 (6 bases). This CDR3 comprises 15 residues. Germline V gene sequence: CDR1 MNHNY, CDR2 SVGAGI (reference sequence). Trimming pared 6 bases from V and 0 bases from J, leaving 15 bases between. CDR3 nucleotide sequence: TGTGCCAGCAGCCGTGACACAGGGTCCTCCTACGAGCAGTACTTC. Translated, it gives CASSRDTGSSYEQYF.

V gene TRBV20-1 combines with J gene TRBJ1-2; no definite D call. Germline-derived CDR1 and CDR2 are DFQATT and SNEGSKA (reference sequence). CDR3 length equals 14 residues. Deletions cut 1 base from V and 10 bases from J, with 19 bases between. CDR3 bases: TGCAGTGCTAGAGGGGGTTCCTCGCTCGTTGACTACACCTTC. Its translation is CSARGGSSLVDYTF.

By share of the sample, this clonotype is medium-sized. The V and J genes are TRBV5-5 and TRBJ1-6; D gene uncertain. The CDR3 length is 16 residues. The ends were cut back, 0 bases at V and 9 bases at J, with 16 bases in the middle. Germline CDR1 reads SGHKS; CDR2 reads YYEKEE (reference sequence). CDR3 bases: TGTGCCAGCAGCTTGGGTCAGGATTTAACTAGTTCACCCCTCCACTTT. Encoded protein: CASSLGQDLTSSPLHF.

This clonotype was seen more than once but under ten times. The gene calls are TRBV9 and TRBJ2-3; no clear D. V was clipped by 1 base and J by 1 base, with 16 bases between them. The germline CDR1 and CDR2 sequences are SGDLS and YYNGEE. This CDR3 is built from 17 residues. The CDR3 nucleotides are TGTGCCAGCAGCGTATCGCACCTAGGAAGGGGCACAGATACGCAGTATTTT. Protein: CASSVSHLGRGTDTQYF.

This clonotype was seen ten or more times. CDR3 sequence reads: CASSFFLANTGELFF. DNA for the CDR3: TGTGCCAGCAGCTTCTTTCTAGCCAACACCGGGGAGCTGTTTTTT. V is TRBV5-6 and J is TRBJ2-2, with TRBD2 as a possible D gene (5 bases). The CDR3 runs 15 residues. V lost 2 bases and J lost 2, with 10 bases in between. Germline V gene sequence: CDR1 SGHDT, CDR2 YYEEEE. Full variable domain (rest looked up from reference TRBV5-6 and TRBJ2-2): DAGVTQSPTHLIKTRGQQVTLRCSPKSGHDTVSWYQQALGQGPQFIFQYYEEEERQRGNFPDRFSGHQFPNYSSELNVNALLLGDSALYLCASSFFLANTGELFFGEGSRLTVL.

This clonotype was detected once. This chain joins TRBV29-1 and TRBJ1-4; D ambiguous. The germline V gene encodes CDR1 SQVTM and CDR2 ANQGSEA. Trimming removed 7 bases from V and 0 bases from J, with 6 bases in between. The CDR3 runs to 12 residues. The CDR3, as DNA: TGCAGCGCCCAAGCAACTAATGAAAAACTGTTTTTT. Amino acid sequence: CSAQATNEKLFF.

V usage is TRBV20-1 and J usage is TRBJ1-5; D is unresolved. The CDR3 loop spans 12 amino acids. Trimming took 7 bases from V and 2 from J, leaving 9 bases between them. CDR1 and CDR2 (germline): DFQATT, SNEGSKA (reference sequence). In nucleotides, the CDR3 is TGCAGTGTATTCTCGGGCAATCAGCCCCAGCATTTT. Translated: CSVFSGNQPQHF.

This clonotype was observed a few times. V gene TRBV25-1 combines with J gene TRBJ2-6; D is ambiguous. V was trimmed by 3 bases and J by 0 bases, leaving 6 bases between them. The CDR3 loop spans 15 amino acids. Germline CDR1 and CDR2: MGHDK and SYGVNS. The CDR3 DNA reads as TGTGCCAGCAGTGATCCCATCTCTGGGGCCAACGTCCTGACTTTC. Protein sequence: CASSDPISGANVLTF.

By proportion, this clonotype is medium-sized. The chain has TRBV7-2 and TRBJ2-7; 12 positions agree with TRBD2. Germline CDR1 and CDR2: SGHTA and FQGNSA. V lost 5 bases and J lost 6; bases outside the gene matches: 8. This CDR3 contains 15 residues. The CDR3 spells CASSPTSSGRGEQYF. Written as DNA, the CDR3 is TGTGCCAGCAGCCCGACGTCTAGCGGGAGGGGCGAGCAGTACTTC.

The V and J genes are TRBV5-6 and TRBJ1-2; 7 bases are a match to TRBD1. This CDR3 comprises 12 residues. Germline V gene sequence: CDR1 SGHDT, CDR2 YYEEEE. V lost 3 bases, J lost 7 bases, and 3 bases stayed unmatched. This chain's CDR3 is CASSYNRGGYTF. The CDR3 DNA reads as TGTGCCAGCAGCTATAACAGGGGTGGCTACACCTTC.

This clonotype has a count of ten or more. This chain uses TRBV27 with TRBJ1-5; 9 nucleotides match TRBD1. CDR1 is MNHEY and CDR2 is SMNVEV in the germline V gene (reference sequence). This CDR3 has 19 amino acids. The ends lost 5 bases at V and 2 bases at J; junction bases unmatched: 16. The CDR3: CASSPGQGRTVTGNQPQHF. The CDR3 bases are TGTGCCAGCAGTCCCGGACAGGGGCGGACTGTGACTGGCAATCAGCCCCAGCATTTT.

This clonotype came up many times. The rearrangement links TRBV10-3 to TRBJ1-5; 7 bases line up with TRBD1. Germline CDR1 and CDR2: ENHRY and SYGVKD. J gave up 5 bases and V 10 bases, and 8 bases lay outside the gene matches. This CDR3 has 13 residues. This CDR3 reads CATTGYEDQPQHF. CDR3 coding DNA: TGTGCCACGACAGGGTATGAGGATCAGCCCCAGCATTTT.